This T cell receptor (beta chain) was sequenced for a study of shared clonotypes between healthy human individuals. Libraries were prepared by immunoSEQ multiplex PCR; TCRdb keeps only in-frame clonotypes and omits some of them. The repertoire has some 2,000,000 clones, about 95% of them found once; the top ten carry around 1.1%. Naive CD8 cells, CD45RO-negative and positively selected for CCR7, excluded terminally differentiated effector memory CD45RA+ cells. This TCR was sampled from a man in his late teens or twenties in good health. The sequenced material came from naive CD8+ T cells sorted from blood.

CDR3 coding DNA: TGTGCCAGCAGTTTTCCCAAGGGGGGCGCTAGCACAGATACGCAGTATTTT. It specifies CASSFPKGGASTDTQYF. The gene calls are TRBV2 and TRBJ2-3, with D perhaps matching TRBD1 or TRBD2 (6 bases each). This CDR3 spans 17 amino acids. Germline lookup yields CDR1 SNHLY and CDR2 FYNNEI. Trimming stripped 5 bases from V and 0 bases from J, with 18 bases between. The entire variable domain, with the rest obtained from reference TRBV2 and TRBJ2-3, is as follows: EPEVTQTPSHQVTQMGQEVILRCVPISNHLYFYWYRQILGQKVEFLVSFYNNEISEKSEIFDDQFSVERPDGSNFTLKIRSTKLEDSAMYFCASSFPKGGASTDTQYFGPGTRLTVL.